These 21 T cell receptor beta chains share one sample of origin, sequenced in a study of untreated major depressive disorder. The assay was immunoSEQ multiplex PCR, and TCRdb's table has in-frame clones only and misses some. The sample holds around 20,000 clones, just under 95% seen once. Sequenced: CD4+ T cells from PBMCs. Every receptor here comes from a young man in good health.

The V and J genes are TRBV9 and TRBJ1-2; 7 bases match TRBD1. The CDR3 loop spans 15 amino acids. J lost 2 bases, V lost 0 bases, and 4 bases had no gene match. Germline loops: CDR1 SGDLS, CDR2 YYNGEE. Here the CDR3 DNA reads TGTGCCAGCAGCGTAGAAGGCAGGGGGAACTATGGCTACACCTTC. Its translation: CASSVEGRGNYGYTF.

V is TRBV5-1 and J is TRBJ2-2, with 8 bases matching TRBD1. The CDR3 runs 16 residues. From germline, CDR1 is SGHRS and CDR2 YFSETQ. V lost 1 base to trimming and J lost 3 bases; unmatched junction nucleotides: 5. DNA for the CDR3: TGCGCCAGCAGCTTGACGACGACAGGGGACACCGGGGAGCTGTTTTTT. Translated, it gives CASSLTTTGDTGELFF.

CDR3 nucleotides: TGCAGCGTGACAGGGGTAAACTATGGCTACACCTTC. The encoded protein is CSVTGVNYGYTF. This rearrangement joins TRBV29-1 to TRBJ1-2, with 8 bases identical to TRBD1. CDR3 length: 12 residues. CDR1 and CDR2 (germline): SQVTM, ANQGSEA. Losses at the gene ends were 6 bases for V and 2 bases for J; bases not matched to a gene: 2. Full variable domain (outside the CDR3, taken from reference TRBV29-1 and TRBJ1-2): SAVISQKPSRDICQRGTSLTIQCQVDSQVTMMFWYRQQPGQSLTLIATANQGSEATYESGFVIDKFPISRPNLTFSTLTVSNMSPEDSSIYLCSVTGVNYGYTFGSGTRLTVV.

The chain uses TRBV5-6 and TRBJ2-3, with D possibly being TRBD1 (6 bases). The germline V and J ends were trimmed by 2 bases and 0 bases, with 10 bases remaining between them. Germline loops: CDR1 SGHDT, CDR2 YYEEEE. The CDR3 extends over 15 amino acids. The CDR3 nucleotides read TGTGCCAGCAGCTTCCGGACAGTCAGCACAGATACGCAGTATTTT. Its protein is CASSFRTVSTDTQYF.

The genes are TRBV2 and TRBJ2-1; 11 bases agree with TRBD2. CDR1 and CDR2 from the germline V gene are SNHLY and FYNNEI. This CDR3 region has 14 residues. V lost 5 bases, J lost 6 bases, and 3 bases stayed unmatched. The CDR3 region is CASSSSGRFNEQFF. The CDR3 DNA is TGTGCCAGCAGTTCTAGCGGGAGGTTCAATGAGCAGTTCTTC.

This chain's CDR3 is CASSPRTGEVYGYTF. DNA for the CDR3: TGTGCCAGCAGCCCACGGACAGGGGAAGTTTACGGCTACACCTTC. This chain links TRBV7-2 with TRBJ1-2; TRBD1 matches at 9 bases. The CDR3 is made up of 15 amino acids. After removal of 5 bases from V and 8 bases from J, the junction contained 12 bases not matched to a gene. Germline V gene sequence: CDR1 SGHTA, CDR2 FQGNSA.

V is TRBV7-9 and J is TRBJ2-3, with 7 bases matching TRBD2. CDR1 and CDR2 from the germline V gene are SEHNR and FQNEAQ (reference sequence). V trimming: 5 bases; J trimming: 3 bases; junction bases outside the gene matches: 14. CDR3 length equals 17 residues. In DNA, the CDR3 is TGTGCCAGCAGCCCAACTTGGGGGAGGGCCGGGACAGATACGCAGTATTTT. Amino acids: CASSPTWGRAGTDTQYF.

The chain carries TRBV6-1 and TRBJ1-2; possible D gene TRBD1, 6 bases. In germline, CDR1 is MNHNS, CDR2 SASEGT. The CDR3 has 16 residues. With 1 base removed from V and 8 bases from J, the gap between germline ends came to 20 bases. CDR3 in amino acids: CASSEVLGRGGVGYTF. The CDR3 DNA follows: TGTGCCAGCAGTGAAGTACTCGGCAGGGGAGGGGTAGGCTACACCTTC.

The rearrangement uses TRBV14 and TRBJ2-7; D not certain. The length of the CDR3 is 15 residues. Trimming took 0 bases from V and 2 from J, leaving 11 bases between them. Germline CDR1 reads SGHDN; CDR2 reads FVKESK. DNA of the CDR3: TGTGCCAGCAGCCAAGATTTGGACCGCACCTACGAGCAGTACTTC. Its protein product is CASSQDLDRTYEQYF. Variable domain in full (rest from reference TRBV14 and TRBJ2-7): EAGVTQFPSHSVIEKGQTVTLRCDPISGHDNLYWYRRVMGKEIKFLLHFVKESKQDESGMPNNRFLAERTGGTYSTLKVQPAELEDSGVYFCASSQDLDRTYEQYFGPGTRLTVT.

The chain recombines TRBV7-2 with TRBJ2-5; 8 nucleotides agree with TRBD2. The ends lost 3 bases at V and 5 bases at J; junction bases unmatched: 5. The CDR3 is 14 residues long. The V gene's germline CDR1 is SGHTA and CDR2 FQGNSA. The DNA for the CDR3 is TGTGCCAGCAGCTTCAGCGGGAGTGGGGAGACCCAGTACTTC. This codes for CASSFSGSGETQYF.

The V call is TRBV5-1, the J call TRBJ2-1; D is possibly TRBD2 (5 bases). The CDR3 runs to 13 residues. Trimming took 7 bases from V and 3 from J, leaving 11 bases between them. CDR1 is SGHRS and CDR2 is YFSETQ in the germline V gene. CDR3 in amino acids: CASRPDFYNEQFF. CDR3 in DNA: TGCGCCAGCCGCCCGGACTTCTACAATGAGCAGTTCTTC.

The chain links TRBV6-1 to TRBJ1-5; no definite D call. Germline V gene sequence: CDR1 MNHNS, CDR2 SASEGT. Trimming removed 8 bases from V and 4 bases from J, with 12 bases in between. The CDR3 totals 13 residues. CDR3 region: CASGEANNQPQHF. CDR3 nucleotides: TGTGCCAGCGGAGAGGCAAATAATCAGCCCCAGCATTTT.

CDR3 nucleotides: TGTGCCAGCAGTGATTTTGGGCGGACAGGGATACCCGGGGCCAACGTCCTGACTTTC. Protein: CASSDFGRTGIPGANVLTF. The chain links TRBV6-1 to TRBJ2-6, with 8 bases aligning to TRBD1. This CDR3 region has 19 residues. Trimming at V came to 3 bases and at J to 4 bases, leaving 14 bases not matched to a gene. Germline CDR1 is MNHNS and CDR2 is SASEGT.

The chain carries TRBV7-2 and TRBJ2-1, with 9 bases identical to TRBD2. V was pared by 3 bases and J by 13 bases, with 16 bases of the junction left unmatched. The CDR3 extends over 16 amino acids. Germline V gives CDR1 SGHTA, CDR2 FQGNSA. This CDR3 reads CASSLTSTGAGGVQFF. As DNA, the CDR3 is TGTGCCAGCAGCTTGACCAGCACGGGTGCGGGAGGGGTTCAGTTCTTC.

The CDR3 coding sequence is TGTGCCAGCAGCCCCGGGGCAGGGGGCCTCTACGAGCAGTACTTC. The encoded protein is CASSPGAGGLYEQYF. The chain carries TRBV7-8 and TRBJ2-7; 8 bases align to TRBD1. V was clipped by 5 bases and J by 3 bases; unmatched bases: 9. The germline V gene has CDR1 SGHVS and CDR2 FQNEAQ. The CDR3 contains 15 residues.

The count of this clone is one. J is TRBJ1-5 and V is TRBV27, with D hard to call. CDR3 length: 12 residues. Germline assignment: CDR1 MNHEY and CDR2 SMNVEV (reference sequence). V lost 5 bases and J lost 9, with 11 bases in between. CDR3 protein: CASSPPGGPQHF. The CDR3, as DNA: TGTGCCAGCAGTCCTCCGGGCGGGCCCCAGCATTTT.

This chain joins TRBV18 and TRBJ2-5, with D unresolved. Germline CDR1 and CDR2: KGHSH and LQKENI. Trimming shortened V by 5 bases and J by 5 bases, and 12 bases separated the two germline ends. The CDR3 contains 13 residues. The CDR3 region is CASSGGSRETQYF. The DNA of the CDR3 is TGTGCCAGCTCAGGTGGTTCGCGGGAGACCCAGTACTTC.

The chain is built from TRBV19 and TRBJ1-5; maybe TRBD1 (6 bases). Germline CDR1 is LNHDA and CDR2 is SQIVND (reference sequence). V was shortened by 5 bases and J by 2 bases, with 10 bases between the two germline ends. This CDR3 spans 14 amino acids. As DNA, the CDR3 is TGTGCCAGTAGTTTTCGACAGGGCAATCAGCCCCAGCATTTT. Its translation is CASSFRQGNQPQHF.

This sequence joins TRBV7-9 and TRBJ2-2; D tentatively reads TRBD1 or TRBD2 (5 bases each). V was cut by 9 bases and J by 0 bases, with 14 bases left in between. The CDR3 is made up of 15 amino acids. Germline lookup yields CDR1 SEHNR and CDR2 FQNEAQ (reference sequence). The CDR3 DNA sequence: TGTGCCAGAAGGGCCCGGGACGCGAACACCGGGGAGCTGTTTTTT. It codes for CARRARDANTGELFF. The full variable domain, its missing parts supplied by reference TRBV7-9 and TRBJ2-2, is DTGVSQNPRHKITKRGQNVTFRCDPISEHNRLYWYRQTLGQGPEFLTYFQNEAQLEKSRLLSDRFSAERPKGSFSTLEIQRTEQGDSAMYLCARRARDANTGELFFGEGSRLTVL.

V is TRBV10-3 and J is TRBJ1-5; unclear D gene. CDR3 length equals 14 residues. Germline assignment: CDR1 ENHRY and CDR2 SYGVKD. V was trimmed by 5 bases and J by 2 bases, leaving 10 bases between them. CDR3 sequence: CAISRGTGNQPQHF. In DNA, the CDR3 is TGTGCCATCAGTCGGGGTACCGGCAATCAGCCCCAGCATTTT.

V is TRBV10-1 and J is TRBJ2-1; TRBD1 aligns across 7 bases. CDR1 and CDR2 (germline): WNHNN, SYGVQD (reference sequence). CDR3 length: 15 amino acids. V was clipped by 8 bases and J by 2 bases; unmatched bases: 9. This CDR3 is CASPDGTVAYNEQFF. The CDR3 region has the DNA TGCGCCAGCCCTGACGGGACAGTCGCCTACAATGAGCAGTTCTTC.